These 20 T cell receptor beta chains originate from one sample sequenced in a study of cytomegalovirus exposure and HLA in healthy donors (dated by TCRdb to the late 2010s). Library preparation used the immunoSEQ multiplex PCR assay. For the multiplex PCR, a mixture combining 60 forward primers for TCR Vbeta segments and 13 reverse primers for TCR Jbeta segments was used. TCRdb limited this immuneACCESS table to in-frame rearrangements with V and J called. A share of clones is missing; checked studies link under half to unresolved V genes, and the rest is unexplained. This sample gives about 200,000 clones in total; around 77% of them show up just once. Of the sample, 2.5% to 3.5% falls within the top ten clones. Sample: PBMCs. The receptors here all came from a woman in her 30s in good health and CMV-seronegative.

The V call is TRBV5-8, the J call TRBJ1-2, with 8 bases that match TRBD1. The CDR3 consists of 15 residues. V trimming: 0 bases; J trimming: 4 bases; junction bases outside the gene matches: 5. Germline-derived CDR1 and CDR2 are SGHTS and YDEGEE. The CDR3 here is CASSLAGGLIYGYTF. The CDR3 nucleotides read TGTGCCAGCAGCTTGGCAGGGGGCCTAATCTATGGCTACACCTTC.

The chain carries TRBV11-2 and TRBJ2-7; D is uncertain. Germline CDR1 SGHAT, CDR2 FQNNGV. There are 17 residues in the CDR3. Deletions cut 2 bases from V and 3 bases from J, with 20 bases between. The CDR3 DNA is TGTGCCAGCAGCTTACGACCGCCCCTAGGAAGTCACTACGAGCAGTACTTC. The encoded protein is CASSLRPPLGSHYEQYF. The whole variable domain, filled in from reference TRBV11-2 and TRBJ2-7, reads EAGVAQSPRYKIIEKRQSVAFWCNPISGHATLYWYQQILGQGPKLLIQFQNNGVVDDSQLPKDRFSAERLKGVDSTLKIQPAKLEDSAVYLCASSLRPPLGSHYEQYFGPGTRLTVT.

J is TRBJ1-1 and V is TRBV5-1, with a tentative D call TRBD1 (5 bases). Germline loops: CDR1 SGHRS, CDR2 YFSETQ. The CDR3 spans 18 residues. V was trimmed by 3 bases and J by 3 bases, leaving 24 bases between them. The CDR3 DNA is TGCGCCAGCAGCTCAGGCATCCGCGCGGGGCTCCGGGACACTGAAGCTTTCTTT. It codes for CASSSGIRAGLRDTEAFF.

V gene TRBV5-1 combines with J gene TRBJ2-7; 8 nucleotides match TRBD2. The CDR3 extends over 15 amino acids. CDR1 SGHRS and CDR2 YFSETQ come from the germline V gene. Germline trimming cut 2 bases from V and 4 bases from J; bases unmatched to any gene: 8. The CDR3 coding sequence is TGCGCCAGCAGCTTAGACCCCGGGAGGGCTTACGAGCAGTACTTC. Encoded protein: CASSLDPGRAYEQYF.

The rearrangement links TRBV6-1 to TRBJ2-2, with a weak D call TRBD2 (5 bases). V was pared by 6 bases and J by 9 bases, with 14 bases between. Germline CDR1 MNHNS, CDR2 SASEGT. CDR3 length: 13 residues. In nucleotides, the CDR3 is TGTGCCAGCAGCCGGTGGGAGATCCGGGAGCTGTTTTTT. Its protein product is CASSRWEIRELFF.

The rearrangement joins TRBV18 to TRBJ2-7, with D maybe TRBD2 (5 bases). The CDR3 totals 18 residues. Germline CDR1 is KGHSH and CDR2 is LQKENI. The V gene lost 0 bases and the J gene lost 4 bases, with 22 bases spanning the gap. This CDR3 reads CASSPPYPPAGVLYEQYF. As DNA, the CDR3 is TGTGCCAGCTCACCACCGTACCCCCCGGCCGGGGTCCTATACGAGCAGTACTTC.

The chain uses TRBV5-1 and TRBJ1-2; 10 nucleotides agree with TRBD1. This CDR3 has 13 residues. The J segment lost 8 bases and the V segment lost 3 bases, leaving 4 bases of the junction unmatched. CDR1 is SGHRS and CDR2 is YFSETQ in the germline V gene. The CDR3 bases are TGCGCCAGCAGCTGGGGGACAGGGGTCGGCTACACCTTC. This gives the protein CASSWGTGVGYTF.

V is TRBV7-3 and J is TRBJ1-1; TRBD1 matches at 11 bases. The junction had 7 bases not matched to a gene; V was cut back by 3 bases and J by 1 base. The germline V gene encodes CDR1 SGHTA and CDR2 FQGTGA. The CDR3 has 17 residues. CDR3 coding DNA: TGTGCCAGCAGCTTTGGAGGACAGGGGGCCCAGAACACTGAAGCTTTCTTT. Protein: CASSFGGQGAQNTEAFF.

This chain joins TRBV18 and TRBJ1-5, with TRBD1 matching over 8 bases. V lost 3 bases, J lost 6 bases, and 4 bases stayed unmatched. The CDR3 covers 14 residues. Germline V gene data show CDR1 as KGHSH and CDR2 as LQKENI. The CDR3 DNA reads as TGTGCCAGCTCACCTTCAGGGGGCGGTCAGCCCCAGCATTTT. This translates into CASSPSGGGQPQHF.

This chain joins TRBV29-1 and TRBJ2-1; D gene unclear. Germline CDR1 is SQVTM and CDR2 is ANQGSEA. This CDR3 contains 16 residues. V dropped 7 bases and J dropped 0 bases, with 19 bases sitting between them. This CDR3 reads CSAIRLAETSYNEQFF. In DNA, the CDR3 is TGCAGCGCCATCCGTTTAGCAGAAACCTCCTACAATGAGCAGTTCTTC.

A word on this clone: A junction boundary mismatches the germline segment, possibly from a read error. This sequence joins TRBV7-9 and TRBJ2-7, with 7 nucleotides matching TRBD1. Germline assignment: CDR1 SEHNR and CDR2 FQNEAQ (reference sequence). This CDR3 is built from 12 residues. The CDR3: CSSSPYRGEQYF. In DNA form, the CDR3 reads TGTTCCAGCAGCCCCTACAGGGGCGAGCAGTACTTC.

The genes are TRBV27 and TRBJ1-2, with D unresolved. The V end lost 2 bases, the J end lost 5 bases, and 15 bases lay between the germline ends. The length of the CDR3 is 15 residues. CDR1 is MNHEY, CDR2 SMNVEV, per germline (reference sequence). The CDR3 sequence is CASSLREGVRYGYTF. CDR3 nucleotides: TGTGCCAGCAGTTTACGTGAGGGAGTTCGGTATGGCTACACCTTC.

The chain joins TRBV7-9 to TRBJ2-3, with D possibly being TRBD2 (5 bases). Germline CDR1 SEHNR, CDR2 FQNEAQ (reference sequence). The length of the CDR3 is 16 residues. With 5 bases removed from V and 2 bases from J, the gap between germline ends came to 17 bases. CDR3 sequence (DNA): TGTGCCAGCAGCCAGCCCTCAGGAGGAGACACAGATACGCAGTATTTT. Amino acid sequence: CASSQPSGGDTDTQYF.

This chain's CDR3 is CAWSVGGGSEKLFF. Written as DNA, the CDR3 is TGTGCCTGGAGTGTAGGAGGAGGTAGCGAAAAACTGTTTTTT. This sequence joins TRBV30 and TRBJ1-4; unclear D gene. There are 14 residues in the CDR3. Trimming stripped 0 bases from V and 8 bases from J, with 13 bases between. CDR1 is GTSNPN and CDR2 is SVGIG in the germline V gene (reference sequence).

The chain is built from TRBV5-1 and TRBJ2-3; 14 positions match TRBD2. Trimming removed 4 bases from V and 3 bases from J; junction bases left unmatched: 13. The CDR3 runs 19 residues. The germline CDR1 and CDR2 sequences are SGHRS and YFSETQ. CDR3 in DNA: TGCGCCAGCAGCGACGGACTAGCGGGAGGCCCCGTAGGGACAGATACGCAGTATTTT. Translating gives CASSDGLAGGPVGTDTQYF.

A remark on this clone: Other DNA sequences in the sample encode the same CDR3. The genes are TRBV6-5 and TRBJ2-3; no firm D call. CDR1 MNHEY and CDR2 SVGAGI come from the germline V gene. CDR3 length: 13 residues. Trimming removed 5 bases at V and 2 bases at J, with 8 bases between. The CDR3 nucleotides read TGTGCCAGCAGTACCACTTTCACAGATACGCAGTATTTT. It encodes CASSTTFTDTQYF.

The chain uses TRBV7-8 and TRBJ1-1; D perhaps matches TRBD1 (5 bases). The V gene lost 1 base and the J gene lost 3 bases, with 12 bases spanning the gap. This CDR3 is built from 15 residues. The germline V gene has CDR1 SGHVS and CDR2 FQNEAQ. This chain's CDR3 is CASSLGGRLDTEAFF. The CDR3 DNA reads as TGTGCCAGCAGCTTAGGGGGGAGGCTGGACACTGAAGCTTTCTTT.

V is TRBV15 and J is TRBJ2-3, with 7 positions matching TRBD2. The germline CDR1 and CDR2 sequences are LNHNV and YYDKDF (reference sequence). After removal of 0 bases from V and 0 bases from J, the junction contained 9 bases not matched to a gene. There are 18 residues in the CDR3. The CDR3 is CATSRDLTLAESTDTQYF. CDR3 DNA: TGTGCCACCAGCAGAGATCTTACGCTAGCGGAAAGCACAGATACGCAGTATTTT. Variable domain in full (rest from reference TRBV15 and TRBJ2-3): DAMVIQNPRYQVTQFGKPVTLSCSQTLNHNVMYWYQQKSSQAPKLLFHYYDKDFNNEADTPDNFQSRRPNTSFCFLDIRSPGLGDTAMYLCATSRDLTLAESTDTQYFGPGTRLTVL.

The V gene is TRBV23-1, the J gene TRBJ2-7; possible D gene TRBD1, 5 bases. TRBV23-1 is identified as an open reading frame with a role that is uncertain. CDR3 length: 19 residues. Trimming took 0 bases from V and 2 from J, leaving 23 bases between them. The CDR3 loop is CASSQSPGPGQPTAYEQYF. In DNA form, the CDR3 reads TGCGCCAGCAGTCAATCGCCTGGTCCAGGGCAGCCGACCGCCTACGAGCAGTACTTC.

The genes are TRBV18 and TRBJ1-4; the D gene is possibly TRBD1 (6 bases). Germline values: CDR1 KGHSH, CDR2 LQKENI. This CDR3 spans 17 amino acids. V was shortened by 1 base and J by 8 bases, with 20 bases between the two germline ends. Here the CDR3 DNA reads TGTGCCAGCTCACCACTCAGGGGAGGGCACTTGAGCGAAAAACTGTTTTTT. Its protein is CASSPLRGGHLSEKLFF.